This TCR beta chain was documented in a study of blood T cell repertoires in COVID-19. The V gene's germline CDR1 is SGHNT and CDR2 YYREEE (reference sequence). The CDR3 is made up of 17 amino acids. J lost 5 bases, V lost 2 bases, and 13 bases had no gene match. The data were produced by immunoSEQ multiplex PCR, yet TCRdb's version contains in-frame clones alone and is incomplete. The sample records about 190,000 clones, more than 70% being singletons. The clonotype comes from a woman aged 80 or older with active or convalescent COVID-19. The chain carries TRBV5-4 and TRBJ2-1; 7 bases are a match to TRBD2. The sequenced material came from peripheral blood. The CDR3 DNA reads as TGTGCCAGCAGCTTACCCATGGCTAGCGGAGTTAACAATGAGCAGTTCTTC. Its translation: CASSLPMASGVNNEQFF.